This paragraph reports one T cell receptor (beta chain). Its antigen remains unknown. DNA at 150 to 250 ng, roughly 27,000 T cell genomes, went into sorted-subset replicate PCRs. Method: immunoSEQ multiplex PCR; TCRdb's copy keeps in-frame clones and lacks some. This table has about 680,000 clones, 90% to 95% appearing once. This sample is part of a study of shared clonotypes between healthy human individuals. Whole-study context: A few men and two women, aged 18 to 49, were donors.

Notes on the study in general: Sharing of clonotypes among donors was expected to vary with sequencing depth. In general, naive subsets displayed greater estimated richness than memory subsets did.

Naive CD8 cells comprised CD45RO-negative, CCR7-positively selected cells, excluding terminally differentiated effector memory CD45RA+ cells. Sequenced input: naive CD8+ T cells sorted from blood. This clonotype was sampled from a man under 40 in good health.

CDR3 in amino acids: CASSLDLGTQYF. CDR3 bases: TGCGCCAGCAGTCTGGACCTAGGGACCCAGTACTTC. The chain joins TRBV10-2 to TRBJ2-5; D is uncertain. Looked up from germline, CDR1 is WSHSY and CDR2 is SAAADI. The V and J ends lost 5 bases and 7 bases respectively, with 11 bases between them. The CDR3 spans 12 residues.